This T cell receptor beta chain is drawn from a study of shared clonotypes between healthy human individuals. Trimming cost V 7 bases and J 6 bases; bases outside gene matches: 6. The CDR3 loop spans 12 amino acids. Germline V gene lookup returns CDR1 SQVTM and CDR2 ANQGSEA. Genomic DNA from each subset was divided evenly over several immunoSEQ plates. The method was immunoSEQ multiplex PCR; TCRdb's version includes in-frame clones alone and lacks a portion of them. The sample holds more than 550,000 clones; around 90% are singletons and the top ten take 20% to 25%. The naive CD8 population came from CD45RO-negative cells selected for CCR7, without terminally differentiated effector memory CD45RA+ cells. Nashville, Tennessee was home to all donors, who were Caucasian adults. Only one count was recorded for this clone.

Sample: naive CD8+ T cells sorted from blood. This chain uses TRBV29-1 with TRBJ2-7; 10 bases align to TRBD2. The source is a man aged 25 to 40 in good health. CDR3 sequence: CSAEGLASEQYF. The DNA of the CDR3 is TGCAGCGCCGAGGGACTAGCGAGCGAGCAGTACTTC.